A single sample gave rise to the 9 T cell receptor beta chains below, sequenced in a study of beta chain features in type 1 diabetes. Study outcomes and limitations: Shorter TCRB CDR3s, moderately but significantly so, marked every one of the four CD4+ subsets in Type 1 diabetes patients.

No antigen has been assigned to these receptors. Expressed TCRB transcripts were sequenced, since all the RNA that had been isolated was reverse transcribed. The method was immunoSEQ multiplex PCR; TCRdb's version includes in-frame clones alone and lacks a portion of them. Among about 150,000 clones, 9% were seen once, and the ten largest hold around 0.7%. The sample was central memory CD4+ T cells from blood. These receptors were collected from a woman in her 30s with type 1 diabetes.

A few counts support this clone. The CDR3 DNA is TGCGCCAGCAGCGAGGAGGGCCTGGAGACCCAGTACTTC. This translates into CASSEEGLETQYF. The rearrangement links TRBV5-1 to TRBJ2-5, with D perhaps matching TRBD2 (6 bases). V was cut by 4 bases and J by 5 bases, with 12 bases left in between. CDR1 and CDR2 (germline): SGHRS, YFSETQ. The CDR3 consists of 13 residues.

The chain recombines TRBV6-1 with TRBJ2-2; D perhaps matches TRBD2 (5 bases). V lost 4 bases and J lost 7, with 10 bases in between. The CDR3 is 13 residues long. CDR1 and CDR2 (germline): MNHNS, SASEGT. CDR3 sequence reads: CASSVTSDGELFF. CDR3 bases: TGTGCCAGCAGTGTTACTAGTGACGGGGAGCTGTTTTTT.

The CDR3, as DNA: TGCGCCAGCAGCGCGGGACAGTCAACAGATACGCAGTATTTT. Its protein product is CASSAGQSTDTQYF. The gene calls are TRBV5-1 and TRBJ2-3; weak D call: TRBD1 (7 bases). The CDR3 runs to 14 residues. Trimming left V 4 bases short and J 3 bases short, with 12 bases between. CDR1 and CDR2 from the germline V gene are SGHRS and YFSETQ.

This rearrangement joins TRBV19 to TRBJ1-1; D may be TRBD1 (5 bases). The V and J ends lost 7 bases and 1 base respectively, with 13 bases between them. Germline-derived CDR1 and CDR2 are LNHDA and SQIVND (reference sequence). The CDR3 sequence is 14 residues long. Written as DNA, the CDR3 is TGTGCCAGTACAGGGTGGAAAGCGAACACTGAAGCTTTCTTT. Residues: CASTGWKANTEAFF.

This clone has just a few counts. This CDR3 reads CASSLDRDYGYTF. As DNA, the CDR3 is TGTGCCAGCAGCCTGGACAGGGACTATGGCTACACCTTC. This chain joins TRBV5-4 and TRBJ1-2; 8 bases are shared with TRBD1. This CDR3 has 13 residues. The V gene end was trimmed by 4 bases and the J gene end by 3 bases; junction bases not matched to a gene: 2. Germline CDR1 and CDR2: SGHNT and YYREEE (reference sequence).

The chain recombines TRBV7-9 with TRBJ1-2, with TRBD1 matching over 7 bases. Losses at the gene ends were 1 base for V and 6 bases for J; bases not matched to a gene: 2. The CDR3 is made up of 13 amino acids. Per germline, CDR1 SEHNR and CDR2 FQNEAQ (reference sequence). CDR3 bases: TGTGCCAGCAGCTTAGAGACAGGGCATGGCTACACCTTC. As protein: CASSLETGHGYTF.

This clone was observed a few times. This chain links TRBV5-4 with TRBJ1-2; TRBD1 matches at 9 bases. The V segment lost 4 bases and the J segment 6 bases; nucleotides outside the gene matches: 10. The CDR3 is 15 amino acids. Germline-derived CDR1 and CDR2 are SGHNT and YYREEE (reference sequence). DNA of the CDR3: TGTGCCAGCAGCCCCCGGGACAGGGTCATCAATGGCTACACCTTC. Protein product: CASSPRDRVINGYTF.

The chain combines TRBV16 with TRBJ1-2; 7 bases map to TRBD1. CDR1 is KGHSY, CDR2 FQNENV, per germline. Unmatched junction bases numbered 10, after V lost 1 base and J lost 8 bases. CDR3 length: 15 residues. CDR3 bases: TGTGCCAGCAGCCAATTGGAATGGGACAGAAAAGGCTACACCTTC. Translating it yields CASSQLEWDRKGYTF.

The CDR3 bases are TGTGCCAGCTCATGGGACAGCGCCTACGAGCAGTACTTC. Translating it yields CASSWDSAYEQYF. The V and J genes are TRBV18 and TRBJ2-7; 7 bases fit TRBD1. From germline, CDR1 is KGHSH and CDR2 LQKENI. The trim removed 5 bases at V and 2 bases at J, leaving 3 bases unmatched. CDR3 length equals 13 residues.